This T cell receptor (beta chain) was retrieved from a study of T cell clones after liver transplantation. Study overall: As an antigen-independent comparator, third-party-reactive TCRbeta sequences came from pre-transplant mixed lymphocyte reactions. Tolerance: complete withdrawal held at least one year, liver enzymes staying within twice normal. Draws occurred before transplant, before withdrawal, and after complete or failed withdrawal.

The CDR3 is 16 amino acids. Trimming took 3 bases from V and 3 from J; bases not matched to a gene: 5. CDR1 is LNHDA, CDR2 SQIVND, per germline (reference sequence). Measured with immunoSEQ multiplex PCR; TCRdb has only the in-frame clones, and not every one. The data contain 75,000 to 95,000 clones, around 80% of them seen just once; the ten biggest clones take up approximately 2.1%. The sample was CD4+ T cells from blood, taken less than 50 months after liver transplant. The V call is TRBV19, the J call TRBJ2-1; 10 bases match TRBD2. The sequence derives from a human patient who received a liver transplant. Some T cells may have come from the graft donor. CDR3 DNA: TGTGCCAGTAGTATGACGACTAGCGGGTTCTACAATGAGCAGTTCTTC. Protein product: CASSMTTSGFYNEQFF.